A single T cell receptor (beta chain) is shown here with its context. The sample originates from a study of identifying expanded T cells in peripheral blood. Germline V gene data show CDR1 as SGHRS and CDR2 as YFSETQ. The trim removed 3 bases at V and 5 bases at J, leaving 7 bases unmatched. The CDR3 extends over 14 amino acids. Sequencing was performed with immunoSEQ multiplex PCR; in TCRdb, only in-frame clones are kept and a portion is missing. The data contain under 150,000 clones, 86% of them singletons. What was sequenced was blood. The TCR sequence derives from a person aged 18 to 75 in good health. The J gene is TRBJ1-1, the V gene TRBV5-1; TRBD1 matches at 7 bases. CDR3 in amino acids: CASSSINRGTEAFF. The CDR3, as DNA: TGCGCCAGCAGCTCAATTAACAGGGGAACTGAAGCTTTCTTT.